The 26 T cell receptor beta chains below all came from one sample that was sequenced in a study of CD8+ T cells in alopecia areata. In each case, RNA was isolated and then reverse transcribed into cDNA as the sequencing template. Assay: immunoSEQ multiplex PCR; the TCRdb copy retains only in-frame clones and omits some. This table holds around 190,000 clones, more than 55% found once. Treatment in this sample: oral pan-JAK inhibitor, 5-10 mg twice daily. The material sequenced was CD4+ T cells sorted from blood, taken at week 4, from a patient treated with tofacitinib. The receptors come from a human donor with alopecia areata.

The chain combines TRBV29-1 with TRBJ2-5; D is unresolved. This CDR3 contains 12 residues. The germline gives CDR1 SQVTM, CDR2 ANQGSEA. The CDR3 region is CSSSPDQETQYF. In nucleotides, the CDR3 is TGCAGTTCAAGCCCGGACCAAGAGACCCAGTACTTC.

In this sample, this clone turned up a few times. V usage is TRBV29-1 and J usage is TRBJ2-3; D could derive from TRBD1 or TRBD2 (5 bases each). CDR3 length: 14 residues. The V end was cut by 3 bases, the J end by 2 bases, with 12 bases between. Germline V gene lookup returns CDR1 SQVTM and CDR2 ANQGSEA. The CDR3 loop reads CSVEGEVFTDTQYF. The CDR3 nucleotides are TGCAGCGTTGAGGGGGAAGTCTTCACAGATACGCAGTATTTT.

This clone was counted a single time. The gene calls are TRBV7-3 and TRBJ1-2; D perhaps matches TRBD1 (5 bases). The CDR3 runs 13 residues. Trimming left V 10 bases short and J 0 bases short, with 12 bases between. Looked up from germline, CDR1 is SGHTA and CDR2 is FQGTGA. The CDR3 DNA reads TGTGCCACCTCGGTGGGACCTAACTATGGCTACACCTTC. Amino acids: CATSVGPNYGYTF.

The chain is built from TRBV7-8 and TRBJ2-7; D might be TRBD1 (6 bases). The CDR3 loop spans 14 amino acids. Germline loops: CDR1 SGHVS, CDR2 FQNEAQ. The V end lost 5 bases, the J end lost 0 bases, and 11 bases lay between the germline ends. The CDR3 spells CASSLDRNSYEQYF. The CDR3 DNA reads as TGTGCCAGCAGCCTTGACAGGAACTCCTACGAGCAGTACTTC.

The CDR3 region has the DNA TGTGCCAGCAGTTTCGGGGTATATGGCTACACCTTC. Translated, it gives CASSFGVYGYTF. This sequence joins TRBV28 and TRBJ1-2; D uncertain. The CDR3 runs to 12 residues. Germline CDR1 is MDHEN and CDR2 is SYDVKM. V lost 3 bases, J lost 5 bases, and 7 bases lay in between.

The chain employs TRBV6-5 and TRBJ2-4; D is perhaps TRBD1 or TRBD2 (5 bases each). Trimming cost V 8 bases and J 3 bases, with 14 bases left between them. Germline V CDR1 and CDR2: MNHEY, SVGAGI. The CDR3 is made up of 14 amino acids. CDR3 DNA: TGTGCCAGCTCCCCGGGGACGAACAAAAACATTCAGTACTTC. Its translation is CASSPGTNKNIQYF.

J is TRBJ2-7 and V is TRBV18; D perhaps matches TRBD1 (5 bases). Looked up from germline, CDR1 is KGHSH and CDR2 is LQKENI. The V gene lost 3 bases and the J gene lost 1 base, with 10 bases spanning the gap. CDR3 length equals 14 residues. The CDR3: CASSPKGQSYEQYF. DNA of the CDR3: TGTGCCAGCTCACCCAAGGGGCAATCCTACGAGCAGTACTTC.

This clone was observed a few times. V and J are TRBV4-3 and TRBJ1-1; possible D gene TRBD1, 5 bases. The CDR3 covers 15 residues. V lost 0 bases to trimming and J lost 4 bases, with 12 bases between them. CDR1 is LGHNA, CDR2 YSLEER, per germline. CDR3 region: CASSQDPSGITEAFF. The CDR3 DNA sequence: TGCGCCAGCAGCCAAGATCCGTCAGGGATCACTGAAGCTTTCTTT.

The J gene is TRBJ1-3, the V gene TRBV2; a possible D gene is TRBD1 (5 bases). The V end lost 4 bases, the J end lost 10 bases, and 11 bases lay between the germline ends. The CDR3 spans 12 residues. The germline V gene encodes CDR1 SNHLY and CDR2 FYNNEI. The CDR3 reads CASSGSRETIYF. For the CDR3, the DNA is TGTGCCAGCAGTGGCTCCAGGGAAACCATATATTTT.

This chain connects TRBV29-1 to TRBJ2-1; 9 bases agree with TRBD1. CDR3 size: 15 residues. The V gene's germline CDR1 is SQVTM and CDR2 ANQGSEA. The V and J ends lost 4 bases and 7 bases, in that order; junction bases with no gene match: 11. CDR3 coding DNA: TGCAGCGTTGGGACAGGGGTCTTAGATGGGAATGAGCAGTTCTTC. Translating gives CSVGTGVLDGNEQFF.

V gene TRBV7-8 combines with J gene TRBJ1-1; TRBD1 matches 9 bases. V shed 4 bases and J 3 bases; nucleotides not matched to a gene: 15. Looked up from germline, CDR1 is SGHVS and CDR2 is FQNEAQ. This CDR3 contains 18 residues. CDR3 region: CASSSPGQGISGYTEAFF. The DNA for the CDR3 is TGTGCCAGCAGCTCTCCGGGACAGGGCATTTCGGGTTACACTGAAGCTTTCTTT.

A few counts support this clone. The genes are TRBV7-2 and TRBJ2-7; D gene unclear. The CDR3 is 14 amino acids. CDR1 SGHTA and CDR2 FQGNSA come from the germline V gene. V was clipped by 5 bases and J by 5 bases, with 16 bases between them. CDR3: CASSPSTPRNEQYF. CDR3 nucleotides: TGTGCCAGCAGCCCCTCCACCCCTCGGAACGAGCAGTACTTC.

This clone was counted between two and nine times. This chain uses TRBV4-3 with TRBJ2-1, with 8 nucleotides matching TRBD2. The CDR3 runs to 19 residues. Germline trimming cut 3 bases from V and 6 bases from J; bases unmatched to any gene: 19. Germline V gene lookup returns CDR1 LGHNA and CDR2 YSLEER. This CDR3 is CASSQRSSGIQTGGNEQFF. The CDR3 DNA sequence: TGCGCCAGCAGCCAGCGGAGTAGCGGGATACAGACAGGAGGCAATGAGCAGTTCTTC.

V and J are TRBV14 and TRBJ2-2; D gene unclear. Germline CDR1 reads SGHDN; CDR2 reads FVKESK. The CDR3 consists of 13 residues. V was shortened by 2 bases and J by 2 bases, with 3 bases between the two germline ends. The DNA for the CDR3 is TGTGCCAGCAGCCAAAAAAACACCGGGGAGCTGTTTTTT. Translating it yields CASSQKNTGELFF.

This sequence joins TRBV5-4 and TRBJ1-2; D may be TRBD1 (6 bases). There are 13 residues in the CDR3. V was clipped by 7 bases and J by 5 bases, with 15 bases between them. Germline CDR1 is SGHNT and CDR2 is YYREEE (reference sequence). The DNA of the CDR3 is TGTGCCAGCCGTGATCAGGGGATTTATGGCTACACCTTC. It codes for CASRDQGIYGYTF.

This clone has more than one count but fewer than ten. V gene TRBV29-1 combines with J gene TRBJ2-1; D possibly corresponds to TRBD1 (5 bases). There are 11 residues in the CDR3. Germline-derived CDR1 and CDR2 are SQVTM and ANQGSEA. V was cut by 6 bases and J by 8 bases, with 11 bases left in between. CDR3 nucleotide sequence: TGCAGCGTGGCAAGGGGTGATGAGCAGTTCTTC. The encoded protein is CSVARGDEQFF.

This clone showed up just once. The CDR3 DNA follows: TGCAGCGTTTTGGATCGGATATACAATGAGCAGTTCTTC. Amino acid sequence: CSVLDRIYNEQFF. The rearrangement joins TRBV29-1 to TRBJ2-1, with unresolved D. Trimming removed 5 bases from V and 4 bases from J, with 12 bases in between. Per germline, CDR1 SQVTM and CDR2 ANQGSEA. CDR3 length equals 13 residues.

This clone was observed once. The V call is TRBV15, the J call TRBJ2-1; weak D call: TRBD2 (5 bases). The V and J ends lost 0 bases and 9 bases respectively, with 18 bases between them. This CDR3 spans 16 amino acids. Germline CDR1 reads LNHNV; CDR2 reads YYDKDF (reference sequence). DNA for the CDR3: TGTGCCACCAGCAGAGATCGCGGCGGTACGGGGAGTGAGCAGTTCTTC. It is translated as CATSRDRGGTGSEQFF. Full variable domain (outside the CDR3, taken from reference TRBV15 and TRBJ2-1): DAMVIQNPRYQVTQFGKPVTLSCSQTLNHNVMYWYQQKSSQAPKLLFHYYDKDFNNEADTPDNFQSRRPNTSFCFLDIRSPGLGDTAMYLCATSRDRGGTGSEQFFGPGTRLTVL.

The table lists this clone with a few counts. V usage is TRBV30 and J usage is TRBJ2-2; D may be TRBD1 or TRBD2 (5 bases each). With 3 bases removed from V and 6 bases from J, the gap between germline ends came to 14 bases. The CDR3 sequence is 14 residues long. The germline CDR1 and CDR2 sequences are GTSNPN and SVGIG (reference sequence). The DNA for the CDR3 is TGTGCCTGGAGACGGGACCTTACTCCCGGGGAGCTGTTTTTT. Its protein is CAWRRDLTPGELFF.

The V call is TRBV6-6, the J call TRBJ2-7, with TRBD2 matching over 9 bases. CDR3 length: 14 residues. Trimming removed 6 bases from V and 6 bases from J; junction bases left unmatched: 9. Germline V lookup: CDR1 MNHNY, CDR2 SVGAGI (reference sequence). The CDR3 DNA reads TGTGCCAGCAGATCCGGACTAGCGCGGGGCGAGCAGTACTTC. Translating gives CASRSGLARGEQYF.

V gene TRBV4-2 combines with J gene TRBJ1-5; no definite D call. CDR3 length: 13 residues. Deletions cut 0 bases from V and 4 bases from J, with 4 bases between. CDR1 and CDR2 from the germline V gene are LGHNA and YNFKEQ. The CDR3 reads CASSQDVNQPQHF. The CDR3 DNA reads as TGTGCCAGCAGCCAAGACGTTAATCAGCCCCAGCATTTT.

In its sample, this clone was seen once. J is TRBJ1-5 and V is TRBV25-1, with TRBD1 matching over 7 bases. This CDR3 is built from 15 residues. Losses at the gene ends were 3 bases for V and 3 bases for J; bases not matched to a gene: 5. Germline V gene sequence: CDR1 MGHDK, CDR2 SYGVNS. CDR3 DNA sequence: TGTGCCAGCAGTGACAGGACAGGACCCAATCAGCCCCAGCATTTT. Translation gives CASSDRTGPNQPQHF.

The J gene is TRBJ2-2, the V gene TRBV7-2; D is possibly TRBD2 (5 bases). Germline loops: CDR1 SGHTA, CDR2 FQGNSA. V lost 5 bases and J lost 0, with 10 bases in between. The length of the CDR3 is 15 residues. The CDR3 bases are TGTGCCAGCAGCCGGGGTGGAGCGAACACCGGGGAGCTGTTTTTT. Protein: CASSRGGANTGELFF.

The chain recombines TRBV7-6 with TRBJ1-4; 9 bases align to TRBD1. The V gene's germline CDR1 is SGHVS and CDR2 FNYEAQ. Trimming at V came to 6 bases and at J to 8 bases, leaving 7 bases not matched to a gene. This CDR3 has 14 amino acids. The CDR3 is CASRPGQGNEKLFF. The CDR3 DNA sequence: TGTGCCAGCAGACCGGGACAGGGAAACGAAAAACTGTTTTTT.

The chain carries TRBV18 and TRBJ2-5; tentatively, D is TRBD2 (7 bases). V shed 6 bases and J shed 4 bases, with 12 bases lying between them. CDR1 KGHSH and CDR2 LQKENI come from the germline V gene. This CDR3 region has 13 residues. CDR3 region: CASSPGEGETQYF. DNA of the CDR3: TGTGCCAGCTCGCCAGGGGAGGGAGAGACCCAGTACTTC.

The V gene is TRBV29-1, the J gene TRBJ1-5; possibly TRBD1 for D (5 bases). Per the germline V gene, CDR1 is SQVTM and CDR2 is ANQGSEA. CDR3 length: 13 amino acids. The germline V and J ends were trimmed by 4 bases and 5 bases, with 12 bases remaining between them. The DNA for the CDR3 is TGCAGCGTTGCTGGGACGGCGGATCAGCCCCAGCATTTT. It yields the protein CSVAGTADQPQHF.